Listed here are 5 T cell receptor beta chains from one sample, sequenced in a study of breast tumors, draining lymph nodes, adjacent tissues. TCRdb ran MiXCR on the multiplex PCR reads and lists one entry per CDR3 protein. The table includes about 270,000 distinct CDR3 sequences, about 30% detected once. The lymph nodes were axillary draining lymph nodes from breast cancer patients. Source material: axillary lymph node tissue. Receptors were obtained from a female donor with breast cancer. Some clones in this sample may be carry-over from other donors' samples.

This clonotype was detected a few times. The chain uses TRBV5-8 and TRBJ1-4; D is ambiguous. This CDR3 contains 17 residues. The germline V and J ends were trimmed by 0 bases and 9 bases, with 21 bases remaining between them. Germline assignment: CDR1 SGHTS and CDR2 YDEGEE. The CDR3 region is CASSLDIAGDSAQKLFF. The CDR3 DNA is TGTGCCAGCAGCTTGGATATTGCTGGGGATTCGGCGCAAAAACTGTTTTTT.

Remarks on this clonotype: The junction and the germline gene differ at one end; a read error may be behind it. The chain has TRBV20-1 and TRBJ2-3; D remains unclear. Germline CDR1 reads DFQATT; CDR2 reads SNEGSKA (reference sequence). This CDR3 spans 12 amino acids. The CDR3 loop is CGAGPDTDTQYF. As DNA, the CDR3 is TGCGGTGCTGGACCGGACACAGATACGCAGTATTTT.

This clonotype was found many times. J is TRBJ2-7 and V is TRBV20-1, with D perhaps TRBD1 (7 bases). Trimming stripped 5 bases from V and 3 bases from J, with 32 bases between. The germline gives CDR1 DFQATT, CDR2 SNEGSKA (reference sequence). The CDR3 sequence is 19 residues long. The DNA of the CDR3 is TGCAGTGCTCTCAGGGTAGGAGGGGGCGAAGGGAGACTCATCTACGAGCAGTACTTC. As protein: CSALRVGGGEGRLIYEQYF.

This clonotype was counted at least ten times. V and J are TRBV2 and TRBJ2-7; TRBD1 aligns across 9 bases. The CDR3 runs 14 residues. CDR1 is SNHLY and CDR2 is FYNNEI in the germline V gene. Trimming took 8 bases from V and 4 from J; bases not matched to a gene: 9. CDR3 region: CASVGTGRLYEQYF. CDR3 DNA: TGTGCCAGCGTCGGGACAGGGAGATTGTACGAGCAGTACTTC. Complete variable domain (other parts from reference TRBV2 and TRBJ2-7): EPEVTQTPSHQVTQMGQEVILRCVPISNHLYFYWYRQILGQKVEFLVSFYNNEISEKSEIFDDQFSVERPDGSNFTLKIRSTKLEDSAMYFCASVGTGRLYEQYFGPGTRLTVT.

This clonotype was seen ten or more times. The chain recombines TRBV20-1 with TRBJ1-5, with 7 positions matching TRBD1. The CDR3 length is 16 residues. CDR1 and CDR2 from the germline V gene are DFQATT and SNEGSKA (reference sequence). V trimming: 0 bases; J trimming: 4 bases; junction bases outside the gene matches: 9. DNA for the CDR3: TGCAGTGCTAGAGATATGGCAGGGGGGCCGAATCAGCCCCAGCATTTT. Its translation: CSARDMAGGPNQPQHF.